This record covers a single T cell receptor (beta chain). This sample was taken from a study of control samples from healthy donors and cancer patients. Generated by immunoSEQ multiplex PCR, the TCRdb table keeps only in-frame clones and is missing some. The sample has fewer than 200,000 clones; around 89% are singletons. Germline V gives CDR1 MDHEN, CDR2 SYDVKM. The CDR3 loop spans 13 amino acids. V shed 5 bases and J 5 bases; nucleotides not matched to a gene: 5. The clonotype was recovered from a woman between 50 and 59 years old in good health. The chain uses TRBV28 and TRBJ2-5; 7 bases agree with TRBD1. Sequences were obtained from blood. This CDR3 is CASSGTGVETQYF. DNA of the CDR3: TGTGCCAGCAGTGGAACAGGGGTGGAGACCCAGTACTTC.